Shown below are 22 T cell receptor beta chains from a single sample sequenced in a study of T cell clusters in autoimmune cytopenias. TRB was amplified by touch-down multiplex PCR, primer pools A and B combined. TCRdb reprocessed the multiplex PCR reads; each CDR3 protein has one entry and no DNA is given. The sample totals about 5,000 distinct CDR3 sequences. Each sample's input was approximately 0.25 ug genomic DNA, 30,000 to 45,000 genome equivalents. The sample was also reused in another study, on T cell repertoires in aging, cancer and after chemotherapy.

Input material: peripheral blood. The source of these receptors is a human donor with chronic lymphocytic leukemia. The donor label of this sample is uncertain.

The chain recombines TRBV11-2 with TRBJ2-1. Germline V gene sequence: CDR1 SGHAT, CDR2 FQNNGV. The length of the CDR3 is 15 residues. The CDR3 here is CASSYIGDRYNEQFF.

The rearrangement uses TRBV18 and TRBJ2-1; the TRBD2 assignment by TCRdb is unverifiable without DNA. This CDR3 spans 20 amino acids. Germline V gene data show CDR1 as KGHSH and CDR2 as LQKENI. The chain's CDR3 is CASSPPWGRGGRVAYNEQFF.

In terms of frequency, this clonotype is medium-sized. The chain couples TRBV5-6 to TRBJ1-2. Germline V gene sequence: CDR1 SGHDT, CDR2 YYEEEE. The CDR3 runs 13 residues. CDR3 residues: CASSRTANYGYTF.

The rearrangement uses TRBV19 and TRBJ2-5; the D call of TRBD2 rests on TCRdb alone, since no DNA is present to check it. This CDR3 has 15 amino acids. Germline V CDR1 and CDR2: LNHDA, SQIVND (reference sequence). The CDR3 loop is CASNPSGGARETQYF.

The chain joins TRBV6-7 to TRBJ1-5; the D call from TCRdb, TRBD1, cannot be confirmed without DNA. TRBV6-7 is annotated as an ORF whose role is uncertain. The CDR3 is 12 residues long. CDR3: CASSPGGQPQHF.

The gene calls are TRBV6-1 and TRBJ1-5; TCRdb picks TRBD1, but there is no DNA to check that call. The CDR3 has 15 residues. Germline V gene sequence: CDR1 MNHNS, CDR2 SASEGT. Here the CDR3 reads CASSMGQGGNQPQHF.

Its frequency marks this clonotype as medium-sized. The J gene is TRBJ2-5, the V gene TRBV6-6. Germline values: CDR1 MNHNY, CDR2 SVGAGI (reference sequence). CDR3 length: 14 residues. The CDR3 sequence: CASSYSGDLGTQYF.

The gene calls are TRBV5-1 and TRBJ2-3. Germline lookup yields CDR1 SGHRS and CDR2 YFSETQ. This CDR3 contains 12 residues. The chain's CDR3 is CASSLSTDTQYF.

V gene TRBV6-6 combines with J gene TRBJ2-5; TCRdb's assignment of TRBD2 cannot be checked, as there is no DNA. In germline, CDR1 is MNHNY, CDR2 SVGAGI (reference sequence). This CDR3 spans 17 amino acids. CDR3 in amino acids: CASILGGGGAAQETQYF.

The chain combines TRBV6-1 with TRBJ2-7; TCRdb selects TRBD1, and the lack of DNA leaves this call unchecked. Germline CDR1 and CDR2: MNHNS and SASEGT. The CDR3 has 15 amino acids. CDR3 loop: CASSGGTGSSYEQYF.

This clonotype is labeled medium-sized based on frequency. The genes are TRBV18 and TRBJ1-6. Germline CDR1 and CDR2: KGHSH and LQKENI. The CDR3 covers 15 residues. The CDR3 reads CASSPKEGGNSPLHF.

This clonotype ranks as medium-sized in terms of frequency. The J gene is TRBJ1-4, the V gene TRBV5-5. The germline gives CDR1 SGHKS, CDR2 YYEKEE (reference sequence). The CDR3 contains 16 residues. This CDR3 is CASTPILRATNEKLFF.

Considering frequency, this clonotype is medium-sized. The J gene is TRBJ2-4, the V gene TRBV6-5; TCRdb selects TRBD2, and the lack of DNA leaves this call unchecked. CDR3 size: 13 residues. The germline V gene has CDR1 MNHEY and CDR2 SVGAGI. The CDR3 region is CASRRTSGGREYF.

This chain connects TRBV19 to TRBJ2-1; the D gene TCRdb calls, TRBD1, cannot be checked with no DNA. The CDR3 spans 15 residues. Germline values: CDR1 LNHDA, CDR2 SQIVND (reference sequence). This CDR3 is CASSETGGGYNEQFF.

The rearrangement joins TRBV7-6 to TRBJ2-5; absent DNA, TCRdb's TRBD2 call cannot be checked. CDR3 length equals 19 residues. Germline CDR1 SGHVS, CDR2 FNYEAQ. This chain's CDR3 is CASSSRSERGTDRAETQYF.

The chain uses TRBV7-6 and TRBJ1-1; TCRdb designates TRBD1, a call that cannot be tested without DNA. The germline V gene has CDR1 SGHVS and CDR2 FNYEAQ. CDR3 length: 13 residues. CDR3 sequence: CASSLAGGLEAFF.

In terms of frequency, this clonotype is medium-sized. V is TRBV29-1 and J is TRBJ1-1; TCRdb gives TRBD1 as the D gene, but with no DNA this cannot be confirmed. The CDR3 extends over 13 amino acids. CDR1 is SQVTM and CDR2 is ANQGSEA in the germline V gene. The CDR3 is CSVRRQGNTEAFF.

The CDR3 reads CSARVWSTDTQYF. The rearrangement links TRBV20-1 to TRBJ2-3. Looked up from germline, CDR1 is DFQATT and CDR2 is SNEGSKA (reference sequence). CDR3 length equals 13 residues.

Considering frequency, this clonotype is medium-sized (0.01 to 0.1%). V is TRBV29-1 and J is TRBJ2-6; there is no DNA to check the TCRdb D call of TRBD2. Germline V gene sequence: CDR1 SQVTM, CDR2 ANQGSEA. This CDR3 is 16 amino acids long. CDR3 protein: CSVFLAGGSGANVLTF.

The V call is TRBV27, the J call TRBJ2-7; TCRdb lists TRBD2, though no DNA is available to test this call. The CDR3 is 14 residues long. The germline V gene encodes CDR1 MNHEY and CDR2 SMNVEV (reference sequence). The CDR3 region is CASSLTVGAREQYF.

The rearrangement uses TRBV12-3 or TRBV12-4 and TRBJ1-4. CDR3 length: 14 residues. This chain's CDR3 is CASRSWTGNEKLFF.

This clonotype is called medium-sized based on its frequency. This chain links TRBV11-3 with TRBJ2-5; the D gene TCRdb calls, TRBD1, cannot be checked with no DNA. The CDR3 is 14 residues long. Germline CDR1 reads SGHNT; CDR2 reads YENEEA. This CDR3 is CASSPQTGGETQYF. Full variable domain (rest looked up from reference TRBV11-3 and TRBJ2-5): EAGVVQSPRYKIIEKKQPVAFWCNPISGHNTLYWYLQNLGQGPELLIRYENEEAVDDSQLPKDRFSAERLKGVDSTLKIQPAELGDSAVYLCASSPQTGGETQYFGPGTRLLVL.